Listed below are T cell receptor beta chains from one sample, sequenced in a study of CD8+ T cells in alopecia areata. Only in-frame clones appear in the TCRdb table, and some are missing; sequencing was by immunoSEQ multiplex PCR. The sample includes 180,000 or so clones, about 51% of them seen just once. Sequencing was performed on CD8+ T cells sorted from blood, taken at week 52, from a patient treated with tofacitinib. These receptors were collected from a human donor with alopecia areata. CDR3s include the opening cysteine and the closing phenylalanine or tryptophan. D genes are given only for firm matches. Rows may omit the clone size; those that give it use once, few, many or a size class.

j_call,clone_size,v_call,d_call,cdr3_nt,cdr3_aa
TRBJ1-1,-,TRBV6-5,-,TGTGCCAGCAGTTACTCATCCAGGGCAACTGAAGCTTTCTTT,CASSYSSRATEAFF
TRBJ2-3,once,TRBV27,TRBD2,TGTGCCAGCGTTGAGCCGGGGGGGGCCACAGATACGCAGTATTTT,CASVEPGGATDTQYF
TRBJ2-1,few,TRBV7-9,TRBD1,TGTGCCAGCAGCGCAGGACAGGGCTCTGGTAGTGAGCAGTTCTTC,CASSAGQGSGSEQFF
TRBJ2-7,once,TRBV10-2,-,TGCGCCGCGATCGGGGATAGGAGCTCCTACGAGCAGTACTTC,CAAIGDRSSYEQYF
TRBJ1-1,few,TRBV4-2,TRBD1,TGTGCCAGCAGCCGACAGGGGGCGAGGACTGAAGCTTTCTTT,CASSRQGARTEAFF
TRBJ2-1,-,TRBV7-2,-,TGTGCCAGCAGCTTGTTGGGGGGGCCTGGAAATGAGCAGTTCTTC,CASSLLGGPGNEQFF
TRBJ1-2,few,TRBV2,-,TGTGCCAGCCAGACGGAAATCTATGGCTACACCTTC,CASQTEIYGYTF
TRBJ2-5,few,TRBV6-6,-,TGTGCCAGCTCCGAGGCTGGGCAAGAGACCCAGTACTTC,CASSEAGQETQYF
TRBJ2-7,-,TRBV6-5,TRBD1,TGTGCCAGCAGTTGGACAGGGTTAAGAGGCGAGCAGTACTTC,CASSWTGLRGEQYF
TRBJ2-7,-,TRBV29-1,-,TGCAGCGTTGAGGGACCAGACAGCCCCTACGAGCAGTACTTC,CSVEGPDSPYEQYF
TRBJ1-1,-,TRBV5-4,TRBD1,TGTGCCAGCAGCTATGGGACAGGGGCCCCTGAAGCTTTCTTT,CASSYGTGAPEAFF
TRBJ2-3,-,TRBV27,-,TGTGCCAGCAGTCCCGAATGGGGGGCCGCGTTAGATACGCAGTATTTT,CASSPEWGAALDTQYF
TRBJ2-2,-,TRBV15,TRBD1,TGTGCCACCAGCAGCTTACAGGGGGCGGTGGCCGGGGAGCTGTTTTTT,CATSSLQGAVAGELFF
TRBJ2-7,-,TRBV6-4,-,TGTGCCAGCAGTGAGCCAAGCCGGGGCCCGGAGCAGTACTTC,CASSEPSRGPEQYF
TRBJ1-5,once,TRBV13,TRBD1,TGTGCCAGCAGTCTAGGGGGCGGACAGCCCCAGCATTTT,CASSLGGGQPQHF
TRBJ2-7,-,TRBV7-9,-,TGTGCCAGCAGCTACTCGGAGGGATACGAGCAGTACTTC,CASSYSEGYEQYF
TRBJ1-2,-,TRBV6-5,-,TGTGCCAGCAGTTACGCTGGTGGCTATGGCTACACCTTC,CASSYAGGYGYTF
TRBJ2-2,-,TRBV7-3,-,TGTGCCAGCAGCTCAAAAGTTGGCGGGGAGCTGTTTTTT,CASSSKVGGELFF
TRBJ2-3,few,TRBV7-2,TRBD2,TGTGCCAGCACCCTAGGTCCTAGCGGGGGCACAGATACGCAGTATTTT,CASTLGPSGGTDTQYF
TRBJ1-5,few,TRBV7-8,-,TGTGCCAGCAGCCCCAGGGATAGCAATCAGCCCCAGCATTTT,CASSPRDSNQPQHF
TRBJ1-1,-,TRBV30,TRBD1,TGTGCCTGGAGTCCCGACAGGGGGTACACTGAAGCTTTCTTT,CAWSPDRGYTEAFF
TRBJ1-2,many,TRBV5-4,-,TGTGCCAGCAGCTTGGTCGGACTGAACTATGGCTACACCTTC,CASSLVGLNYGYTF
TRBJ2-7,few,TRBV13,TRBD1,TGTGCCAGCAGCGAAAATGGACAGGAGTTCGACGAGCAGTACTTC,CASSENGQEFDEQYF
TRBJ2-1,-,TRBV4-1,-,TGCGCCAGCAGCCAAGTACCGCGGGACAGACCCTACAATGAGCAGTTCTTC,CASSQVPRDRPYNEQFF
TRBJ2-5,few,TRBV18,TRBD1,TGTGCCAGCTCACCACCAGTACAGGGGCAAGGCAAAGAGACCCAGTACTTC,CASSPPVQGQGKETQYF
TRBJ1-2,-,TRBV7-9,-,TGTGCCAGCAGCTTAGGGGACTATGGCTACACCTTC,CASSLGDYGYTF
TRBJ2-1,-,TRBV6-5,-,TGTGCCAGCAGTTACACCAGCGGATCCTACAATGAGCAGTTCTTC,CASSYTSGSYNEQFF
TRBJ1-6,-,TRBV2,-,TGTGCCAGCAGTGAACGGAGGTTACCCCTCCACTTT,CASSERRLPLHF